These 13 T cell receptor beta chains came from one sample sequenced in a study of shared clonotypes between healthy human individuals. The assay was immunoSEQ multiplex PCR, and TCRdb's table has in-frame clones only and misses some. The sample holds 1.5 million to 1.9 million clones, around 98% seen once. Sequencing was carried out using naive CD4+ T cells sorted from blood. Subset meaning: CD45RA+ positively selected. Source of these receptors: a man aged 25-45 years in good health.

The chain joins TRBV5-6 to TRBJ2-3; D not resolved. This CDR3 region has 15 residues. Germline V CDR1 and CDR2: SGHDT, YYEEEE. The V gene lost 2 bases and the J gene lost 1 base, with 11 bases spanning the gap. The CDR3 DNA sequence: TGTGCCAGCAGCTTAGAAGGACCAGGCACAGATACGCAGTATTTT. This codes for CASSLEGPGTDTQYF.

V is TRBV10-3 and J is TRBJ2-7, with 8 bases fitting TRBD1. Trimming removed 11 bases from V and 1 base from J; junction bases left unmatched: 16. CDR3 length: 16 amino acids. CDR1 is ENHRY, CDR2 SYGVKD, per germline. The CDR3 DNA reads TGTGCCGTCTCGCGAATATCAGGGGGCGCGTCCTACGAGCAGTACTTC. The encoded protein is CAVSRISGGASYEQYF.

The V and J genes are TRBV29-1 and TRBJ2-7; the D is unclear. V dropped 4 bases and J dropped 6 bases, with 13 bases sitting between them. Germline CDR1 reads SQVTM; CDR2 reads ANQGSEA. The length of the CDR3 is 12 residues. The CDR3 loop reads CSVVLHPPEQYF. CDR3 DNA sequence: TGCAGCGTTGTACTCCACCCCCCCGAGCAGTACTTC.

This chain connects TRBV18 to TRBJ1-1, with 9 bases matching TRBD1. V lost 1 base and J lost 0; bases outside the gene matches: 6. Germline assignment: CDR1 KGHSH and CDR2 LQKENI. This CDR3 has 17 residues. The CDR3 DNA is TGTGCCAGCTCACCACTAGGTTGGGACAGGGTGAACACTGAAGCTTTCTTT. Its protein product is CASSPLGWDRVNTEAFF.

The chain recombines TRBV28 with TRBJ1-1, with a weak D call TRBD1 (5 bases). Germline values: CDR1 MDHEN, CDR2 SYDVKM. V was cut by 6 bases and J by 3 bases, with 17 bases left in between. CDR3 size: 15 residues. CDR3 nucleotides: TGTGCCAGCAGCTCCGTGCAGGGTCGGGACACTGAAGCTTTCTTT. It is translated as CASSSVQGRDTEAFF.

The chain employs TRBV27 and TRBJ2-3, with D uncertain. The germline CDR1 and CDR2 sequences are MNHEY and SMNVEV (reference sequence). This CDR3 region has 14 residues. Trimming removed 2 bases from V and 0 bases from J, with 6 bases in between. As DNA, the CDR3 is TGTGCCAGCAGTTTACGCACTAGCACAGATACGCAGTATTTT. It codes for CASSLRTSTDTQYF.

The rearrangement joins TRBV6-6 to TRBJ1-1; the D is unclear. V was shortened by 2 bases and J by 6 bases, with 13 bases between the two germline ends. Germline V CDR1 and CDR2: MNHNY, SVGAGI (reference sequence). The CDR3 is 14 amino acids. DNA of the CDR3: TGTGCCAGCAGTTACCGCCAAGGTGCGGCTGAAGCTTTCTTT. Residues: CASSYRQGAAEAFF.

The genes are TRBV7-2 and TRBJ1-3, with a tentative D call TRBD1 (6 bases). This CDR3 has 14 residues. In germline, CDR1 is SGHTA, CDR2 FQGNSA. V shed 5 bases and J shed 4 bases, with 12 bases lying between them. CDR3: CASSPTGGGNTIYF. The CDR3 DNA sequence: TGTGCCAGCAGCCCGACGGGGGGCGGAAACACCATATATTTT.

The chain links TRBV9 to TRBJ2-2; 15 positions match TRBD2. J was trimmed by 0 bases and V by 0 bases; bases with no gene match: 6. CDR3 length: 20 amino acids. Germline V CDR1 and CDR2: SGDLS, YYNGEE. The CDR3 spells CASSVGMGLAGGANTGELFF. The CDR3 DNA reads TGTGCCAGCAGCGTAGGTATGGGACTAGCGGGAGGAGCGAACACCGGGGAGCTGTTTTTT.

The chain recombines TRBV7-6 with TRBJ1-1, with 7 bases matching TRBD1. The germline CDR1 and CDR2 sequences are SGHVS and FNYEAQ. The CDR3 spans 15 residues. The V gene end was trimmed by 1 base and the J gene end by 1 base; junction bases not matched to a gene: 3. CDR3 bases: TGTGCCAGCAGCTTAGGGACAGGATGGAACACTGAAGCTTTCTTT. Protein sequence: CASSLGTGWNTEAFF.

V usage is TRBV6-1 and J usage is TRBJ1-6, with D perhaps matching TRBD1 (5 bases). The germline gives CDR1 MNHNS, CDR2 SASEGT. This CDR3 contains 16 residues. V lost 4 bases, J lost 7 bases, and 17 bases lay in between. The DNA of the CDR3 is TGTGCCAGCAGTGTGACAGATCCGTCCACGAATTCACCCCTCCACTTT. Its translation: CASSVTDPSTNSPLHF.

The rearrangement joins TRBV21-1 to TRBJ2-7; TRBD2 is the table's D call, not checked against the DNA. TRBV21-1 is described as a pseudogene. The CDR3 is 10 residues long. The CDR3 here is CASSNDEQYF. CDR3 DNA: TGTGCCAGCAGCAACGACGAGCAGTACTTC.

The gene calls are TRBV18 and TRBJ2-7, with D perhaps matching TRBD1 (5 bases). Trimming took off 1 base at V and 2 bases at J, with 9 bases between the two ends. Germline V gene lookup returns CDR1 KGHSH and CDR2 LQKENI. The length of the CDR3 is 14 residues. The CDR3 protein is CASSPQGMAYEQYF. Written as DNA, the CDR3 is TGTGCCAGCTCACCACAGGGGATGGCCTACGAGCAGTACTTC.